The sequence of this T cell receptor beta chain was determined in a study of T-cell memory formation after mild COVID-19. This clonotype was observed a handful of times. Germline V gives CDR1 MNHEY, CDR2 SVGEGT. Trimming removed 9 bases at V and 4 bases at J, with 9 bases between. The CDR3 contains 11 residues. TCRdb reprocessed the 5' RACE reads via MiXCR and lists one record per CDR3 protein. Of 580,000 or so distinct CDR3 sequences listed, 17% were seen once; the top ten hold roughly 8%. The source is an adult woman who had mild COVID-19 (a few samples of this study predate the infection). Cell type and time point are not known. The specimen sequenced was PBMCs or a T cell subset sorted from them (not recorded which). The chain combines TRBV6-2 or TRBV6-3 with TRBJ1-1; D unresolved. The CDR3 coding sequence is TGTGCCAGTTCCGACGGCACTGAAGCTTTCTTT. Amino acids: CASSDGTEAFF.